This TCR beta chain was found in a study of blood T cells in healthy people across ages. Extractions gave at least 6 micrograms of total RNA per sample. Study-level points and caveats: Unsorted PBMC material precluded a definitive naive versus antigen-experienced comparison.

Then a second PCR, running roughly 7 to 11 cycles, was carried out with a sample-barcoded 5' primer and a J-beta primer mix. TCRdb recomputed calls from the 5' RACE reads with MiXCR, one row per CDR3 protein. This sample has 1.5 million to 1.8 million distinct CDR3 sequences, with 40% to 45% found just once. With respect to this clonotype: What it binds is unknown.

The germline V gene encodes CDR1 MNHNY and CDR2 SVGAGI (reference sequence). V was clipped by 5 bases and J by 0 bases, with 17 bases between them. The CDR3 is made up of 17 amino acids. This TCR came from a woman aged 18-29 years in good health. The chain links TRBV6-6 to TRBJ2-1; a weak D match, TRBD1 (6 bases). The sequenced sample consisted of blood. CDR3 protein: CASSRGSGPLSYNEQFF. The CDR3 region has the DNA TGTGCCAGCAGTAGGGGGTCCGGCCCCCTCTCCTACAATGAGCAGTTCTTC.